This T cell receptor beta chain was captured by sequencing in a study of T cell responses to AZD1222 COVID-19 vaccine. Some clones are missing from TCRdb's copy, which holds only in-frame ones; the method was immunoSEQ multiplex PCR. The sample yields some 80,000 clones, 88% seen once. Study results and limitations: Reports say nearly half of spike-specific TCRs go after unmutated variant regions.

As to this clone: What it recognizes is unknown.

Germline loops: CDR1 SGHTA, CDR2 FQGNSA. This CDR3 comprises 15 residues. Trimming took 1 base from V and 9 from J, leaving 16 bases between them. The chain uses TRBV7-2 and TRBJ2-4; D uncertain. Source: peripheral blood, taken on day 0 of MenACWY control vaccination. This clonotype originated in an adult in good health. The CDR3 DNA follows: TGTGCCAGCAGCTTAGTCTGGACCCTCGACGGCATTCAGTACTTC. Translated, it gives CASSLVWTLDGIQYF.